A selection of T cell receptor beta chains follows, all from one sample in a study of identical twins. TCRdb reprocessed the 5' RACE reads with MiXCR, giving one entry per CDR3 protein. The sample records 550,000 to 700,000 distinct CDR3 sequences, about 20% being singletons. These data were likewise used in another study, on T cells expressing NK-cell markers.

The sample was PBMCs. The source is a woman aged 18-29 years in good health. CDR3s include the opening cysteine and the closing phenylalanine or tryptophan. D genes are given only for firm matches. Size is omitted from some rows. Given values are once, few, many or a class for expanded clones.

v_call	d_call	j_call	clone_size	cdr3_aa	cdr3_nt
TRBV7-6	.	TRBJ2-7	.	CASSLANGYRAPYEQYF	TGTGCCAGCAGCTTAGCGAATGGGTACAGGGCTCCCTACGAGCAGTACTTC
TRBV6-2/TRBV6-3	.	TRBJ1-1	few	CASSKTQRTEAFF	TGTGCCAGCAGCAAAACCCAGAGGACTGAAGCTTTCTTT
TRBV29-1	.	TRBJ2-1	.	CSVEDPQRVPSYNEQFF	TGCAGCGTTGAAGACCCCCAGAGGGTCCCCTCCTACAATGAGCAGTTCTTC
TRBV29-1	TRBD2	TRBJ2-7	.	CSATSGGSYEQYF	TGCAGCGCCACTAGCGGGGGCTCCTACGAGCAGTACTTC
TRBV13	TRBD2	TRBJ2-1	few	CASSLLGYLRSGAGSNEQFF	TGTGCCAGCAGCTTATTAGGGTATCTAAGGAGCGGGGCGGGATCTAACGAGCAGTTCTTC
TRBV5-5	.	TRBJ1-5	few	CASSVTGVEPQHF	TGTGCCAGCAGCGTAACCGGGGTTGAGCCCCAGCATTTT
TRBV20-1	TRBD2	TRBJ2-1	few	CSARKLANYNEQFF	TGCAGTGCTAGAAAACTAGCGAACTACAATGAGCAGTTCTTC
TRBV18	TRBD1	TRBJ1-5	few	CASSPQGQLNQPQHF	TGTGCCAGCTCACCACAGGGACAGCTCAATCAGCCCCAGCATTTT
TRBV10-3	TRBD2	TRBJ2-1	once	CAISESRTSGTYNEQFF	TGTGCCATCAGTGAGTCAAGGACTAGCGGGACCTACAATGAGCAGTTCTTC
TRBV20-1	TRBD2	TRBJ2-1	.	CSALLGLAGGHEQFF	TGCAGTGCTCTGCTGGGACTAGCGGGAGGTCATGAGCAGTTCTTC
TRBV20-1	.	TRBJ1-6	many	CSARKPGHQFSPLHF	TGCAGTGCTCGAAAGCCGGGACATCAATTCTCACCCCTCCACTTT
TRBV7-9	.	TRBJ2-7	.	CASSVAHEQYF	TGTGCCAGCAGCGTAGCCCACGAGCAGTACTTC
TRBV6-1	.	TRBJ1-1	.	CASSEMAGVAEAFF	TGTGCCAGCAGTGAGATGGCAGGGGTTGCTGAAGCTTTCTTT
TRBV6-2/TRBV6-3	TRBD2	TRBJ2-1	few	CASSRLAGGGEQFF	TGTGCCAGCAGTCGGCTAGCGGGAGGAGGCGAGCAGTTCTTC
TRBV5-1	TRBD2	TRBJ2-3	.	CASSTSGGAADTQYF	TGCGCCAGCAGCACGAGCGGGGGGGCGGCAGATACGCAGTATTTT
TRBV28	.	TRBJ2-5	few	CANATFLETQYF	TGTGCCAACGCTACCTTCCTTGAGACCCAGTACTTC
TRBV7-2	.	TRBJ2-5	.	CASSPLGPTAETQYF	TGTGCCAGCAGCCCACTTGGTCCGACGGCCGAGACCCAGTACTTC
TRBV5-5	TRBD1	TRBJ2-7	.	CASSPWTGGYEQYF	TGTGCCAGCAGCCCCTGGACAGGGGGCTACGAGCAGTACTTC
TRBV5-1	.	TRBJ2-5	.	CASSWKGETQYF	TGCGCCAGCAGCTGGAAAGGGGAGACCCAGTACTTC
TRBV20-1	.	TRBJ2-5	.	CSASRGSQETQYF	TGCAGTGCTAGTAGGGGGTCTCAAGAGACCCAGTACTTC
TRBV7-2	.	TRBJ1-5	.	CASSSGPKDQPQHF	TGTGCCAGCAGCTCCGGGCCAAAGGATCAGCCCCAGCATTTT
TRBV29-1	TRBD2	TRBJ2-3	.	CSGRYLAGGTDTQYF	TGCAGCGGAAGATACCTAGCGGGGGGCACAGATACGCAGTATTTT
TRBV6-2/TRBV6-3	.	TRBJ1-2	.	CASSYDPPKGNYGYTF	TGTGCCAGCAGTTACGATCCGCCTAAAGGGAACTATGGCTACACCTTC
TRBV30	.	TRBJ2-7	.	CACPGRVGEQYF	TGTGCCTGCCCCGGAAGGGTTGGAGAGCAGTACTTC
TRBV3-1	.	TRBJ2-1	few	CASSLAGGPGLEQLF	TGTGCCAGCAGCTTAGCCGGCGGCCCGGGACTGGAGCAGCTCTTC
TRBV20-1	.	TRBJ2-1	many	CSAIPFNREQFF	TGCAGTGCTATCCCTTTTAACCGTGAGCAGTTCTTC
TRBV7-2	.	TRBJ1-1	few	CASSLSSYEAFF	TGTGCCAGCAGCTTATCCTCATATGAAGCTTTCTTT
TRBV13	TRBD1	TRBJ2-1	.	CASSSGQGRNEQFF	TGTGCCAGCAGCAGCGGACAGGGGAGGAATGAGCAGTTCTTC
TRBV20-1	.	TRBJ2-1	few	CSALTRSSYNEQFF	TGCAGTGCTTTGACCAGAAGCTCCTACAATGAGCAGTTCTTC
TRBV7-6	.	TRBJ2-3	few	CASSLDAGAADTQYF	TGTGCCAGCAGCTTAGATGCGGGGGCGGCAGATACGCAGTATTTT
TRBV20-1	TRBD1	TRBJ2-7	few	CSARGPTGGYF	TGCAGTGCTAGAGGACCCACAGGGGGGTACTTC
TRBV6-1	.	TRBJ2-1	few	CASIIRLVGDNEQFF	TGTGCCAGCATAATCAGACTAGTGGGAGACAATGAGCAGTTCTTC
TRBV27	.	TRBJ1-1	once	CASSFPGLKGAFF	TGTGCCAGCAGTTTCCCCGGCCTCAAGGGAGCTTTCTTT
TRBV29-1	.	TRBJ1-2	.	CSVKKEGPRVGYTF	TGCAGCGTTAAGAAAGAGGGTCCCCGCGTTGGCTACACCTTC
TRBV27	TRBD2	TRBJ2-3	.	CASTPFGGGARGTQYF	TGTGCCAGCACCCCTTTTGGGGGAGGGGCAAGGGGTACGCAGTATTTT
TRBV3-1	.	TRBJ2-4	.	CASTGTKNIQYF	TGTGCCAGCACCGGAACCAAAAACATTCAGTACTTC
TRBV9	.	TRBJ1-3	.	CASSVSGSDGNTIYF	TGTGCCAGCAGCGTAAGTGGCAGTGATGGAAACACCATATATTTT
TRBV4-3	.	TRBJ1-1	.	CASSQGSGEAFF	TGTGCCAGCAGCCAGGGTTCGGGTGAAGCTTTCTTT
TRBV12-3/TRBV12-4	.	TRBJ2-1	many	CASSFRPNEQFF	TGTGCCAGCAGTTTTCGTCCCAATGAGCAGTTCTTC
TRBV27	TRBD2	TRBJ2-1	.	CASSLRGRGYNEQFF	TGTGCCAGCAGTTTACGCGGGAGGGGTTACAATGAGCAGTTCTTC
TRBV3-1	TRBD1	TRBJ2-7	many	CASSRGTGGYEQYF	TGTGCCAGCAGCCGCGGGACAGGGGGCTACGAGCAGTACTTC
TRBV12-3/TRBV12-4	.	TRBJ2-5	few	CASSLSQGRQTQYF	TGTGCCAGCAGTTTATCCCAGGGGCGGCAGACCCAGTACTTC
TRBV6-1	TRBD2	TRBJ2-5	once	CASTSGLAGGFETQYF	TGTGCCAGCACCTCGGGACTAGCGGGGGGTTTTGAGACCCAGTACTTC
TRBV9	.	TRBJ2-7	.	CASSVGGQGDYEQYF	TGTGCCAGCAGCGTAGGGGGACAAGGGGACTACGAGCAGTACTTC
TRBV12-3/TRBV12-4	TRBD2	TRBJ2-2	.	CASTAGRVRNTGELFF	TGTGCCAGCACCGCCGGGAGGGTTCGGAACACCGGGGAGCTGTTTTTT
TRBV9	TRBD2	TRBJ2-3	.	CASSVSSGAGDTQYF	TGTGCCAGCAGCGTTTCTAGCGGGGCCGGGGATACGCAGTATTTT